The 3 T cell receptor beta chains presented below share a single source sample, sequenced in a study of blood T cell repertoires in COVID-19. The method was immunoSEQ multiplex PCR; TCRdb's version includes in-frame clones alone and lacks a portion of them. The sample yields under 200,000 clones, approximately 86% seen once. Sequences were obtained from peripheral blood. These receptors all stem from a man aged 55 to 69 with acute or convalescent COVID-19.

The J gene is TRBJ2-1, the V gene TRBV2, with D uncertain. The CDR3 has 13 residues. Trimming pared 8 bases from V and 2 bases from J, leaving 10 bases between. Germline CDR1 is SNHLY and CDR2 is FYNNEI. The CDR3 bases are TGTGCCAGCGGGCACGAAACCTACAATGAGCAGTTCTTC. Translation: CASGHETYNEQFF.

The gene calls are TRBV10-3 and TRBJ1-5; 8 bases align to TRBD1. The germline gives CDR1 ENHRY, CDR2 SYGVKD. With 4 bases clipped from V and 7 bases from J, the junction kept 3 bases outside the gene matches. CDR3 length: 13 residues. The CDR3 here is CAISVTGDQPQHF. DNA for the CDR3: TGTGCCATCAGTGTGACAGGGGACCAGCCCCAGCATTTT.

This chain joins TRBV4-2 and TRBJ2-2; 7 bases agree with TRBD2. Trimming cost V 0 bases and J 0 bases; bases outside gene matches: 4. The CDR3 has 17 amino acids. Germline CDR1 and CDR2: LGHNA and YNFKEQ. The CDR3 DNA is TGTGCCAGCAGCCAAGAGGAGCGGGACTCGAACACCGGGGAGCTGTTTTTT. Translated, it gives CASSQEERDSNTGELFF.